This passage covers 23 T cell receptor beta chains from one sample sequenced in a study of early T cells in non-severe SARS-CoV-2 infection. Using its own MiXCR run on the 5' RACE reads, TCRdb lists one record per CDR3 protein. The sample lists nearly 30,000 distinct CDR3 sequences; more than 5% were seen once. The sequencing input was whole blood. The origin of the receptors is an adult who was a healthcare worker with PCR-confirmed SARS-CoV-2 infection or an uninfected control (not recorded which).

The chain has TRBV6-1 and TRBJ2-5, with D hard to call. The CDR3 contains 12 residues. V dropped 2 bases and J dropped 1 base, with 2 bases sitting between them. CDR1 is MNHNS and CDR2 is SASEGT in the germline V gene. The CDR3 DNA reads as TGTGCCAGCAGTGAATTCCAAGAGACCCAGTACTTC. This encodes CASSEFQETQYF.

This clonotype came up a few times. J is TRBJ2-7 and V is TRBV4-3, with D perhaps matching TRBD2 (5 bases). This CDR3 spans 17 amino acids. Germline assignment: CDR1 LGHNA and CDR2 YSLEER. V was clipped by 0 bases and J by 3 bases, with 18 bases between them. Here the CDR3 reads CASSQDYAAAGHYEQYF. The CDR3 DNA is TGCGCCAGCAGCCAAGATTACGCAGCGGCCGGTCACTACGAGCAGTACTTC.

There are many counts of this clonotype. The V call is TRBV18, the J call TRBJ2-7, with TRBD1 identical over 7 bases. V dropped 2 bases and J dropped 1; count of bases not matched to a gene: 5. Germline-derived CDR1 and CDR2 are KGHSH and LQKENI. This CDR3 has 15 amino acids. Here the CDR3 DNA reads TGTGCCAGCTCACCAGTAACAGGGGTTTCCTACGAGCAGTACTTC. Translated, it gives CASSPVTGVSYEQYF. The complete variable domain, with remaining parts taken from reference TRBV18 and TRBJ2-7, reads NAGVMQNPRHLVRRRGQEARLRCSPMKGHSHVYWYRQLPEEGLKFMVYLQKENIIDESGMPKERFSAEFPKEGPSILRIQQVVRGDSAAYFCASSPVTGVSYEQYFGPGTRLTVT.

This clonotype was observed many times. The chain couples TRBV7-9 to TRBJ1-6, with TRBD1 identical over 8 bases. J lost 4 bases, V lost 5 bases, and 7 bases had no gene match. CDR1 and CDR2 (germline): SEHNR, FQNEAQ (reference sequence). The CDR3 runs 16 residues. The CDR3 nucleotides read TGTGCCAGCAGCAATGGACAGGGTTTTTATAATTCACCCCTCCACTTT. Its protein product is CASSNGQGFYNSPLHF.

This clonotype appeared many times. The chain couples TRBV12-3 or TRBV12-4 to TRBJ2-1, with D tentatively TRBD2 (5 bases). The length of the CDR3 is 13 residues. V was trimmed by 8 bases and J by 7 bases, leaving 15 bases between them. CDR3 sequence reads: CASSWTGGNEQFF. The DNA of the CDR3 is TGTGCCAGCTCCTGGACGGGCGGGAATGAGCAGTTCTTC.

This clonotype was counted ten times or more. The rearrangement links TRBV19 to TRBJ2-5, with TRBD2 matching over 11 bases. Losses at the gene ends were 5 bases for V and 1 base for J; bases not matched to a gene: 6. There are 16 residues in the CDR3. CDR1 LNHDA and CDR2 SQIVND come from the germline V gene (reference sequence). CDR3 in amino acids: CASSARLAGSQETQYF. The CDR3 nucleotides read TGTGCCAGTAGTGCAAGACTAGCGGGAAGCCAAGAGACCCAGTACTTC.

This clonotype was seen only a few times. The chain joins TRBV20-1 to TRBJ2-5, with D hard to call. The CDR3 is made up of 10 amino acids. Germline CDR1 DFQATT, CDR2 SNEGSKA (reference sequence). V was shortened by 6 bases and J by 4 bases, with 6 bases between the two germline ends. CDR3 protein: CSAGRETQYF. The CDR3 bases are TGCAGTGCGGGAAGAGAGACCCAGTACTTC.

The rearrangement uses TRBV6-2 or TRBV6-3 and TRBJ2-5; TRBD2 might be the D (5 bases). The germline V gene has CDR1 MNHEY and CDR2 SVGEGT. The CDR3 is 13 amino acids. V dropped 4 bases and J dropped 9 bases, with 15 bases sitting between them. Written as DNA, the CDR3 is TGTGCCAGCAGTTGGGCAGCGGCCGGGGCCCAGTACTTC. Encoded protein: CASSWAAAGAQYF.

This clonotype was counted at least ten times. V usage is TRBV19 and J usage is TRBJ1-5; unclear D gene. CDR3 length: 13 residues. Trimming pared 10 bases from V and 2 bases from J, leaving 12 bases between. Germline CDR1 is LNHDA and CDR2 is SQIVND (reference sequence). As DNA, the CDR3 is TGTGCCACCCAGTCGCGAGGCAATCAGCCCCAGCATTTT. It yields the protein CATQSRGNQPQHF.

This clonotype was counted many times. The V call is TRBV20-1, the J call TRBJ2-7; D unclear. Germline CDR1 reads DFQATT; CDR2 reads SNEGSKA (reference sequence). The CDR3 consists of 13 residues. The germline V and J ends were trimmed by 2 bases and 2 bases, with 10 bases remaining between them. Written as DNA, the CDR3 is TGCAGTGCTAGACCCCAGTCCACCTACGAGCAGTACTTC. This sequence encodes CSARPQSTYEQYF.

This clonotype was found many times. The CDR3 nucleotides read TGTGCCAGCAGTTCCCCTAGTAAGTCCGGATTTAGCACAGATACGCAGTATTTT. The encoded protein is CASSSPSKSGFSTDTQYF. The V gene is TRBV6-6, the J gene TRBJ2-3, with D unclear. V was pared by 4 bases and J by 0 bases, with 20 bases between. CDR3 length: 18 amino acids. The germline V gene encodes CDR1 MNHNY and CDR2 SVGAGI (reference sequence).

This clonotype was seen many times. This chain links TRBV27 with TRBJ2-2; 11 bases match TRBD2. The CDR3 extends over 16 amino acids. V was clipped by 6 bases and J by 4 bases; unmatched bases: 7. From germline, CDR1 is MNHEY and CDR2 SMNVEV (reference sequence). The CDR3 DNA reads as TGTGCCAGCAGGATAATAGCGGGGGGGACCACCGGGGAGCTGTTTTTT. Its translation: CASRIIAGGTTGELFF.

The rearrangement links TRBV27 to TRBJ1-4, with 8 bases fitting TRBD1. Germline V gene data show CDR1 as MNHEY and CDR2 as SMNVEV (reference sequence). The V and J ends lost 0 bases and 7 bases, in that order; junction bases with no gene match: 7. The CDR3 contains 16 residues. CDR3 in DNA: TGTGCCAGCAGTTTATCACCGACAGGGGTCCGTGAAAAACTGTTTTTT. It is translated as CASSLSPTGVREKLFF.

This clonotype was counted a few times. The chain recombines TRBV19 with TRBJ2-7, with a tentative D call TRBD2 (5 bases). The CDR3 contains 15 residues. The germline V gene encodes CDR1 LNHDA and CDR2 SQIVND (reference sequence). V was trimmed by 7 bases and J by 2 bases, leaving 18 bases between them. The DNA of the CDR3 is TGTGCCAGTACCTCGAAGGTAGCGCCCCCCTACGAGCAGTACTTC. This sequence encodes CASTSKVAPPYEQYF.

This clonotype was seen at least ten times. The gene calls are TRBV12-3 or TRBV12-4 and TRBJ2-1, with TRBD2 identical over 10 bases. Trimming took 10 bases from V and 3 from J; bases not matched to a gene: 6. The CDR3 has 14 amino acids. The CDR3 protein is CATRTSGNYNEQFF. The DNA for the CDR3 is TGTGCCACAAGGACTAGCGGTAACTACAATGAGCAGTTCTTC.

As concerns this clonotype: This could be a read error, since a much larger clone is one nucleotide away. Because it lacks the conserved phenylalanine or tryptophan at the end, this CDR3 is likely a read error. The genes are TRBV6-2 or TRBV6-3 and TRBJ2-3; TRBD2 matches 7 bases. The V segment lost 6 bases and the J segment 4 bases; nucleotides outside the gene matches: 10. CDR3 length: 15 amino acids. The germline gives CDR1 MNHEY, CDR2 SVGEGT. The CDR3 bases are TGTGCCAGCAGCTCCACGGCGGGAGTCCCAGATACGCAGTATTCT. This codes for CASSSTAGVPDTQYS.

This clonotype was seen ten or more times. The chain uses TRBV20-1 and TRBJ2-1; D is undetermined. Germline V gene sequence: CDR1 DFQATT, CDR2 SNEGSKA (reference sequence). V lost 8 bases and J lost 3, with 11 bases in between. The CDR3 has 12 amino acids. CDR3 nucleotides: TGCAGTACAAAAGACGGCTACAATGAGCAGTTCTTC. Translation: CSTKDGYNEQFF.

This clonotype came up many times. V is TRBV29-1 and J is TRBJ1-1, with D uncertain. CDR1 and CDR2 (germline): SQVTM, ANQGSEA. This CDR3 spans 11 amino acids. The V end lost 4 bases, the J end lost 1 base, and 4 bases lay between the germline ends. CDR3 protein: CSVAPNTEAFF. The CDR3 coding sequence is TGCAGCGTTGCGCCGAACACTGAAGCTTTCTTT.

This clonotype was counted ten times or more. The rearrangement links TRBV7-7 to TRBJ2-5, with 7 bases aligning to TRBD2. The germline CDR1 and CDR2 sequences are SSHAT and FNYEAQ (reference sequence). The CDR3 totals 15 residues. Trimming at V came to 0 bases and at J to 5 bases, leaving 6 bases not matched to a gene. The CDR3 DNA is TGTGCCAGCAGCTTAGCGGGAGGGCTTCTGGAGACCCAGTACTTC. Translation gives CASSLAGGLLETQYF.

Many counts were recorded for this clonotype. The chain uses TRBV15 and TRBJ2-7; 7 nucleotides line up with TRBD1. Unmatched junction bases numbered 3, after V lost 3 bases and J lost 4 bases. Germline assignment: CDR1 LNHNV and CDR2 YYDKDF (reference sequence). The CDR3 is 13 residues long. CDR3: CATSSNRGYEQYF. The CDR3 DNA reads TGTGCCACCAGCAGCAACAGGGGTTACGAGCAGTACTTC.

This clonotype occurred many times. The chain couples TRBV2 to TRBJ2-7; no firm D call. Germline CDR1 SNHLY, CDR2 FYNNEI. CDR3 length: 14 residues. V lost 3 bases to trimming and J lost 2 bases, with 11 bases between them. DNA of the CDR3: TGTGCCAGCAGTGATTTGATAGGTACCTACGAGCAGTACTTC. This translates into CASSDLIGTYEQYF.

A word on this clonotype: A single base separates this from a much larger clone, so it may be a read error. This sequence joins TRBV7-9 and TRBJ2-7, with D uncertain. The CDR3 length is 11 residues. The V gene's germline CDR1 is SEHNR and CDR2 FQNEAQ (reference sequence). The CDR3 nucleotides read TGTGCCAGCAGCCCGAGCTACAAGCAGTACTTC. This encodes CASSPSYKQYF.

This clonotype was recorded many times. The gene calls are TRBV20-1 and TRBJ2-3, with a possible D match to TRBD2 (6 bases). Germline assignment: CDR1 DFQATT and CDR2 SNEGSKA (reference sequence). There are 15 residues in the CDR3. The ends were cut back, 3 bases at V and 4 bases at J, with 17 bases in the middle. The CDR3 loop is CSASFGGGWADTQYF. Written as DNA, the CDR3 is TGCAGTGCTAGCTTCGGGGGAGGATGGGCAGATACGCAGTATTTT.